What follows are 8 T cell receptor beta chains derived from one specimen sequenced in a study of identical twins (dated by TCRdb to about 2016). The method was 5' RACE. The sequencer listed for this sample is Illumina HiSeq 2000. TCRdb itself trimmed the public reads at Q25 with fastp, ran MiXCR and retained productive beta chains. Identical CDR3 proteins give one entry, which carries the most common genes and DNA. Across this sample there are about 790,000 distinct CDR3 sequences, with roughly 18% seen only once. Clones ranked in the top ten supply less than 15% of the sample. This sample was shared with a second study, whose subject was T cells expressing NK-cell markers.

The sequenced sample consisted of PBMCs. The receptors stem from a woman between 18 and 29 years old in good health.

This clonotype was observed a few times. The chain carries TRBV27 and TRBJ2-7; D unclear. In germline, CDR1 is MNHEY, CDR2 SMNVEV (reference sequence). There are 14 residues in the CDR3. V was shortened by 3 bases and J by 0 bases, with 9 bases between the two germline ends. As DNA, the CDR3 is TGTGCCAGCAGTTTTAAGGCGTTCTCCTACGAGCAGTACTTC. Its translation is CASSFKAFSYEQYF.

This clonotype was found a few times. The chain combines TRBV7-2 with TRBJ2-7, with TRBD2 matching 10 bases. Germline CDR1 is SGHTA and CDR2 is FQGNSA. The CDR3 extends over 13 amino acids. The V and J ends lost 6 bases and 5 bases, in that order; junction bases with no gene match: 4. CDR3 residues: CASSSGRFNEQYF. The CDR3 DNA is TGTGCCAGCAGTAGCGGGAGGTTCAACGAGCAGTACTTC.

CDR3 residues: CASSAPEAGGGDQYF. CDR3 coding DNA: TGCGCCAGCAGCGCCCCCGAAGCGGGGGGGGGGGACCAGTACTTC. The gene calls are TRBV5-1 and TRBJ2-5; 10 bases map to TRBD2. Trimming took 4 bases from V and 10 from J; bases not matched to a gene: 13. CDR1 SGHRS and CDR2 YFSETQ come from the germline V gene. CDR3 length: 15 amino acids.

V is TRBV12-3 or TRBV12-4 and J is TRBJ2-3; possibly TRBD2 for D (6 bases). The CDR3 totals 22 residues. The germline V and J ends were trimmed by 2 bases and 5 bases, with 35 bases remaining between them. CDR3 coding DNA: TGTGCCAGCAGTTTAAATCCTCCCGGTCGGTTCACTAGCTCCCACTGGGGAGATACGCAGTATTTT. It encodes CASSLNPPGRFTSSHWGDTQYF.

The gene calls are TRBV20-1 and TRBJ1-2; D possibly corresponds to TRBD1 (5 bases). Deletions cut 6 bases from V and 8 bases from J, with 19 bases between. Per germline, CDR1 DFQATT and CDR2 SNEGSKA (reference sequence). The CDR3 covers 13 residues. CDR3 DNA: TGCAGTGCCCCAAACCGGGCCTCAGGGGGCTACACCTTC. This encodes CSAPNRASGGYTF.

This clonotype was counted a few times. The gene calls are TRBV7-8 and TRBJ2-3, with 8 bases that match TRBD2. J gave up 2 bases and V 4 bases, and 17 bases lay outside the gene matches. The length of the CDR3 is 19 residues. Germline lookup yields CDR1 SGHVS and CDR2 FQNEAQ. The CDR3 region is CASSSIERGWFRDTDTQYF. CDR3 sequence (DNA): TGTGCCAGCAGCTCCATCGAGCGGGGGTGGTTCAGGGACACAGATACGCAGTATTTT. Supplemented by reference TRBV7-8 and TRBJ2-3, the full variable domain reads GAGVSQSPRYKVAKRGQDVALRCDPISGHVSLFWYQQALGQGPEFLTYFQNEAQLDKSGLPSDRFFAERPEGSVSTLKIQRTQQEDSAVYLCASSSIERGWFRDTDTQYFGPGTRLTVL.

In this sample, this clonotype turned up a few times. This chain's CDR3 is CASSFTRDTGELFF. CDR3 bases: TGTGCCAGCAGTTTTACTAGGGACACCGGGGAGCTGTTTTTT. The chain recombines TRBV27 with TRBJ2-2; a weak D match, TRBD2 (5 bases). Per germline, CDR1 MNHEY and CDR2 SMNVEV (reference sequence). This CDR3 is 14 amino acids long. V dropped 3 bases and J dropped 3 bases, with 8 bases sitting between them.

The genes are TRBV3-1 and TRBJ1-4, with unresolved D. From germline, CDR1 is LGHDT and CDR2 YNNKEL (reference sequence). Trimming stripped 5 bases from V and 3 bases from J, with 13 bases between. CDR3 length equals 15 residues. CDR3 coding DNA: TGTGCCAGCAGCATGGGCTGGTCAGCTAATGAAAAACTGTTTTTT. Translation gives CASSMGWSANEKLFF.